The 24 T cell receptor beta chains listed next were all sequenced from one sample in a study of regulatory T cells in long-lasting Graves disease. Time point specified: newly diagnosed GD, antithyroid drugs for less than 3 months. PBMC-derived RNA was used for the TCR library. iRepertoire HTBI primers and Arm-PCR of CDR3 regions built TCR beta libraries. From the multiplex PCR reads, TCRdb called clonotypes with MiXCR, one entry per CDR3 protein. The data hold over 350,000 distinct CDR3 sequences, with approximately 14% observed a single time. Separately, the same data were catalogued under a study of T cells in Graves' hyperthyroidism and ophthalmopathy.

Material: peripheral blood mononuclear cells (PBMCs), obtained at new diagnosis, from a patient treated with antithyroid drugs. Every receptor here comes from a woman aged 50 to 60 with Graves disease.

This clonotype was seen only a few times. The rearrangement uses TRBV10-3 and TRBJ2-5, with D tentatively TRBD1 (6 bases). V was pared by 4 bases and J by 2 bases, with 14 bases between. There are 15 residues in the CDR3. The germline V gene encodes CDR1 ENHRY and CDR2 SYGVKD. CDR3 amino acids: CAISAKQGVQETQYF. Written as DNA, the CDR3 is TGTGCCATCAGTGCCAAACAGGGTGTGCAAGAGACCCAGTACTTC.

This clonotype was picked up many times. The genes are TRBV7-2 and TRBJ2-1; 7 nucleotides line up with TRBD2. V dropped 7 bases and J dropped 0; count of bases not matched to a gene: 6. This CDR3 region has 15 residues. CDR1 and CDR2 from the germline V gene are SGHTA and FQGNSA. The CDR3 sequence is CASTGGTISYNEQFF. Written as DNA, the CDR3 is TGTGCCAGCACCGGGGGGACTATCTCCTACAATGAGCAGTTCTTC.

This clonotype was observed at least ten times. The rearrangement joins TRBV11-3 to TRBJ1-1; D remains ambiguous. The CDR3 has 13 amino acids. Germline CDR1 reads SGHNT; CDR2 reads YENEEA. V lost 3 bases, J lost 2 bases, and 7 bases lay in between. CDR3 in DNA: TGTGCCAGCAGCTTTAAACGAAACACTGAAGCTTTCTTT. Translation gives CASSFKRNTEAFF.

This clonotype came up many times. CDR3 in amino acids: CASRAQGAANTEAFF. CDR3 in DNA: TGTGCCAGCAGGGCACAGGGGGCGGCGAACACTGAAGCTTTCTTT. This rearrangement joins TRBV2 to TRBJ1-1; 9 bases map to TRBD1. V was pared by 6 bases and J by 1 base, with 6 bases of the junction left unmatched. Germline assignment: CDR1 SNHLY and CDR2 FYNNEI. The CDR3 runs 15 residues.

The V and J genes are TRBV20-1 and TRBJ2-3; the match to TRBD1 covers 9 bases. CDR1 and CDR2 from the germline V gene are DFQATT and SNEGSKA (reference sequence). Unmatched junction bases numbered 11, after V lost 7 bases and J lost 6 bases. This CDR3 has 14 amino acids. Here the CDR3 reads CSGKQGAGDDTQYF. The CDR3 nucleotides are TGCAGTGGAAAACAGGGGGCTGGTGACGATACGCAGTATTTT.

This clonotype appeared many times. CDR3 sequence: CASSLPGTHEAFF. In DNA form, the CDR3 reads TGTGCCAGCAGTCTACCCGGGACTCATGAAGCTTTCTTT. This chain links TRBV28 with TRBJ1-1, with D possibly being TRBD1 (5 bases). V lost 5 bases to trimming and J lost 7 bases, with 14 bases between them. The CDR3 runs 13 residues. Per germline, CDR1 MDHEN and CDR2 SYDVKM.

V is TRBV27 and J is TRBJ2-1; 13 bases are shared with TRBD2. J lost 6 bases, V lost 5 bases, and 22 bases had no gene match. This CDR3 is 21 amino acids long. Germline V lookup: CDR1 MNHEY, CDR2 SMNVEV (reference sequence). CDR3 coding DNA: TGTGCCAGCAGTCCGCAGGGACAGGGGGGTGGGACTAGCGGGACATTCAATGAGCAGTTCTTC. Amino acid sequence: CASSPQGQGGGTSGTFNEQFF.

This clonotype was counted at least ten times. V usage is TRBV28 and J usage is TRBJ1-2, with unresolved D. V was shortened by 5 bases and J by 2 bases, with 15 bases between the two germline ends. CDR3 length equals 15 residues. Germline-derived CDR1 and CDR2 are MDHEN and SYDVKM. DNA for the CDR3: TGTGCCAGCAGTGTACCCCCCCCGGCAAACTATGGCTACACCTTC. It specifies CASSVPPPANYGYTF.

This clonotype was detected many times. The gene calls are TRBV27 and TRBJ2-1, with TRBD1 matching over 7 bases. The CDR3 length is 12 residues. Germline V gene lookup returns CDR1 MNHEY and CDR2 SMNVEV (reference sequence). The junction had 2 bases not matched to a gene; V was cut back by 7 bases and J by 5 bases. The CDR3 DNA sequence: TGTGCCAGCATAGGGACAGACAATGAGCAGTTCTTC. Protein: CASIGTDNEQFF.

This clonotype came up a few times. The chain carries TRBV9 and TRBJ2-2; tentative D call: TRBD2 (6 bases). From germline, CDR1 is SGDLS and CDR2 YYNGEE. There are 16 residues in the CDR3. V lost 2 bases, J lost 0 bases, and 11 bases lay in between. The chain's CDR3 is CASSVAIAANTGELFF. The CDR3 DNA reads as TGTGCCAGCAGCGTCGCGATAGCGGCGAACACCGGGGAGCTGTTTTTT.

This clonotype was seen a few times. This chain connects TRBV19 to TRBJ2-3, with no clear D. Germline CDR1 is LNHDA and CDR2 is SQIVND (reference sequence). V was trimmed by 9 bases and J by 2 bases, leaving 33 bases between them. The CDR3 covers 20 residues. The CDR3 nucleotides are TGTGCCAGGGTAGAAGCTTACGGGCTAGTTGGATCCGTGTCCACAGATACGCAGTATTTT. Its translation: CARVEAYGLVGSVSTDTQYF.

In this sample, this clonotype turned up many times. V and J are TRBV7-3 and TRBJ2-3; 8 positions match TRBD2. The J segment lost 4 bases and the V segment lost 5 bases, leaving 8 bases of the junction unmatched. The CDR3 totals 15 residues. Per the germline V gene, CDR1 is SGHTA and CDR2 is FQGTGA. In nucleotides, the CDR3 is TGTGCCAGCAGCCCGAATAGCGGGACCGCAGATACGCAGTATTTT. Translated, it gives CASSPNSGTADTQYF.

The chain links TRBV5-1 to TRBJ1-1, with no clear D. The CDR3 sequence is 13 residues long. Trimming took 0 bases from V and 10 from J, leaving 13 bases between them. Germline loops: CDR1 SGHRS, CDR2 YFSETQ. CDR3 protein: CASSLGLGEGAFF. CDR3 DNA: TGCGCCAGCAGCTTGGGATTGGGTGAGGGAGCTTTCTTT.

This clonotype was seen many times. The V gene is TRBV28, the J gene TRBJ2-2; TRBD1 matches 12 bases. This CDR3 is 17 amino acids long. Germline trimming cut 7 bases from V and 7 bases from J; bases unmatched to any gene: 13. Germline CDR1 reads MDHEN; CDR2 reads SYDVKM. This chain's CDR3 is CASTTYRDRGRGGELFF. The CDR3 coding sequence is TGTGCCAGCACGACCTACCGGGACAGGGGGCGAGGCGGGGAGCTGTTTTTT.

Concerning this clonotype: It may be a read error: a sequence one base away is much more abundant. J is TRBJ1-2 and V is TRBV27; 7 bases are a match to TRBD1. The CDR3 extends over 14 amino acids. The germline CDR1 and CDR2 sequences are MNHEY and SMNVEV (reference sequence). Trimming took 5 bases from V and 6 from J; bases not matched to a gene: 9. CDR3: CASSRTGEDHGYTF. CDR3 in DNA: TGTGCCAGCAGTCGAACAGGGGAGGACCATGGCTACACCTTC.

This clonotype showed up many times. This rearrangement joins TRBV29-1 to TRBJ2-1; D is undetermined. Trimming left V 3 bases short and J 3 bases short, with 12 bases between. The CDR3 loop spans 14 amino acids. Germline CDR1 reads SQVTM; CDR2 reads ANQGSEA. CDR3 DNA: TGCAGCGTTGACCCCTTAGGTATCTACAATGAGCAGTTCTTC. Translation: CSVDPLGIYNEQFF.

This clonotype was picked up one time. The germline gene is not matched at one end of the junction; a read error may be the cause. The chain carries TRBV5-1 and TRBJ1-6; a weak D match, TRBD1 (6 bases). CDR3 length: 15 residues. Germline-derived CDR1 and CDR2 are SGHRS and YFSETQ. The CDR3 is CASSPTRTESSPLHF. The CDR3 DNA sequence: TGTGCCAGCAGCCCGACCAGGACAGAGAGTTCACCCCTCCACTTT.

This rearrangement joins TRBV5-1 to TRBJ2-1; D is uncertain. Per the germline V gene, CDR1 is SGHRS and CDR2 is YFSETQ. V was shortened by 0 bases and J by 3 bases, with 10 bases between the two germline ends. The CDR3 runs 15 residues. The CDR3 DNA reads as TGCGCCAGCAGCTTGGCCTTGCGGAGCTACAATGAGCAGTTCTTC. Its translation is CASSLALRSYNEQFF.

This clonotype appeared many times. The gene calls are TRBV28 and TRBJ2-7, with 15 bases that match TRBD2. CDR1 and CDR2 from the germline V gene are MDHEN and SYDVKM. Trimming took 5 bases from V and 4 from J; bases not matched to a gene: 15. The CDR3 sequence is 19 residues long. The CDR3 sequence is CASSRLGLAGGPSAYEQYF. The CDR3 nucleotides are TGTGCCAGCAGTAGACTTGGACTAGCGGGAGGGCCGTCCGCGTACGAGCAGTACTTC.

CDR3 coding DNA: TGTGCCAGCAGTTCGGGACTAGCGGATCGGAGCTCCTACAATGAGCAGTTCTTC. This codes for CASSSGLADRSSYNEQFF. The J gene is TRBJ2-1, the V gene TRBV27; 11 positions agree with TRBD2. The germline CDR1 and CDR2 sequences are MNHEY and SMNVEV (reference sequence). Losses at the gene ends were 4 bases for V and 0 bases for J; bases not matched to a gene: 8. CDR3 length: 18 residues.

This clonotype was seen at least ten times. The chain links TRBV28 to TRBJ1-2, with 7 bases matching TRBD1. The trim removed 2 bases at V and 4 bases at J, leaving 10 bases unmatched. Germline lookup yields CDR1 MDHEN and CDR2 SYDVKM. The CDR3 runs 16 residues. As DNA, the CDR3 is TGTGCCAGCAGTTTAGTCTCGGGACAGCTTTCCTATGGCTACACCTTC. Protein product: CASSLVSGQLSYGYTF.

This clonotype was counted at least ten times. The rearrangement joins TRBV11-3 to TRBJ2-1; 11 bases match TRBD2. Germline-derived CDR1 and CDR2 are SGHNT and YENEEA. CDR3 length equals 17 residues. V lost 1 base and J lost 5; bases outside the gene matches: 7. The DNA of the CDR3 is TGTGCCAGCAGCTTAGGTTCGGCTAGCGGGAGGCACAATGAGCAGTTCTTC. It translates to CASSLGSASGRHNEQFF.

This clonotype was found many times. This chain links TRBV7-3 with TRBJ2-1, with 9 bases lining up with TRBD2. Germline CDR1 reads SGHTA; CDR2 reads FQGTGA. V lost 4 bases and J lost 6; bases outside the gene matches: 10. The CDR3 is 16 amino acids. CDR3 sequence reads: CASSSTHSGRTNEQFF. In DNA form, the CDR3 reads TGTGCCAGCAGCTCAACACATAGCGGGAGAACCAATGAGCAGTTCTTC.

CDR3 protein: CASSLEARYTDTQYF. For the CDR3, the DNA is TGTGCCAGCAGCTTAGAGGCCAGGTACACAGATACGCAGTATTTT. V gene TRBV7-6 combines with J gene TRBJ2-3; D is unresolved. Per germline, CDR1 SGHVS and CDR2 FNYEAQ. Trimming stripped 1 base from V and 2 bases from J, with 10 bases between. The CDR3 spans 15 residues. Full variable domain (rest looked up from reference TRBV7-6 and TRBJ2-3): GAGVSQSPRYKVTKRGQDVALRCDPISGHVSLYWYRQALGQGPEFLTYFNYEAQQDKSGLPNDRFSAERPEGSISTLTIQRTEQRDSAMYRCASSLEARYTDTQYFGPGTRLTVL.